The sequence of this T cell receptor (beta chain) was determined in a study of cytomegalovirus exposure and HLA in healthy donors. The overall study: Caucasian-associated ancestry cluster membership applied to 75% to 85% of 398 genotyped donors. Notes on the study in general: Most subjects had HLA-A and HLA-B alleles reportedly predicted accurately by TCR beta sequences. The study put 150 or so TCR beta chains on its list as cytomegalovirus-associated.

PCR involved 60 Vbeta and 13 Jbeta primers. Sequencing used immunoSEQ multiplex PCR; TCRdb keeps in-frame clones, though not all of them. This repertoire includes approximately 150,000 clones. The CDR3 extends over 14 amino acids. Trimming removed 4 bases at V and 3 bases at J, with 10 bases between. Looked up from germline, CDR1 is LGHNA and CDR2 is YNFKEQ. Details on this clone: Its antigen is currently unknown.

The chain combines TRBV4-2 with TRBJ2-1; D might be TRBD2 (6 bases). The sequenced material came from PBMCs. The receptor's source is a woman aged 35 to 49 in good health and CMV-seronegative. The CDR3 nucleotides are TGTGCCAGCAGCCTGACGCGGGGCTACAATGAGCAGTTCTTC. Amino acids: CASSLTRGYNEQFF.